These 25 T cell receptor beta chains came from one sample sequenced in a study of siplizumab effects on memory and regulatory T cells. The protocol was immunoSEQ multiplex PCR, while the TCRdb copy is restricted to in-frame clones and leaves out a portion. The data contain 65,000 to 90,000 clones, 85% to 95% of them singletons. Specimen: CD8+ T cells sorted from blood. These TCRs come from a human donor in good health.

This sequence joins TRBV6-4 and TRBJ1-6; 7 nucleotides agree with TRBD1. V lost 3 bases to trimming and J lost 7 bases; unmatched junction nucleotides: 0. CDR1 and CDR2 (germline): MRHNA, SNTAGT. The CDR3 is 13 residues long. As DNA, the CDR3 is TGTGCCAGCAGTGAGGACAGGAATTCACCCCTCCACTTT. It is translated as CASSEDRNSPLHF.

J is TRBJ2-3 and V is TRBV5-8; D might be TRBD2 (7 bases). The germline V gene has CDR1 SGHTS and CDR2 YDEGEE. The ends were cut back, 1 base at V and 2 bases at J, with 11 bases in the middle. The CDR3 has 15 amino acids. In DNA form, the CDR3 reads TGTGCCAGCAGCTTGACGGGGGGCTACACAGATACGCAGTATTTT. Its translation: CASSLTGGYTDTQYF. Based on the CDR3 plus reference TRBV5-8 and TRBJ2-3, the full variable domain is EAGVTQSPTHLIKTRGQQATLRCSPISGHTSVYWYQQALGLGLQFLLWYDEGEERNRGNFPPRFSGRQFPNYSSELNVNALELEDSALYLCASSLTGGYTDTQYFGPGTRLTVL.

The chain uses TRBV19 and TRBJ2-7; 7 bases fit TRBD2. This CDR3 contains 14 residues. Unmatched junction bases numbered 3, after V lost 4 bases and J lost 0 bases. Germline V CDR1 and CDR2: LNHDA, SQIVND (reference sequence). This CDR3 is CASSTGGSSYEQYF. The CDR3 bases are TGTGCCAGTAGTACCGGGGGGAGCTCCTACGAGCAGTACTTC.

The chain recombines TRBV4-1 with TRBJ2-5, with TRBD1 identical over 7 bases. Germline V lookup: CDR1 MGHRA, CDR2 YSYEKL. The CDR3 runs 17 residues. The V and J ends lost 3 bases and 2 bases, in that order; junction bases with no gene match: 12. As DNA, the CDR3 is TGCGCCAGCAGCCACACACGGGGACAGAGCGATCAAGAGACCCAGTACTTC. This gives the protein CASSHTRGQSDQETQYF.

CDR3 loop: CASSVVAGDNEQFF. The CDR3 DNA reads TGTGCCAGCAGCGTAGTTGCGGGAGACAATGAGCAGTTCTTC. V usage is TRBV9 and J usage is TRBJ2-1, with TRBD2 matching 7 bases. Germline CDR1 SGDLS, CDR2 YYNGEE. The CDR3 contains 14 residues. The trim removed 0 bases at V and 5 bases at J, leaving 2 bases unmatched.

In this sample, this clone turned up once. V and J are TRBV4-1 and TRBJ2-6; weak D call: TRBD1 (5 bases). The CDR3 loop spans 18 amino acids. Between the trimmed V and J ends, which lost 0 bases and 5 bases, there was a span of 17 bases. Germline lookup yields CDR1 MGHRA and CDR2 YSYEKL. The CDR3 loop reads CASSQEGQDQIWANVLTF. The CDR3 coding sequence is TGCGCCAGCAGCCAAGAGGGGCAGGACCAGATATGGGCCAACGTCCTGACTTTC.

The chain uses TRBV12-5 and TRBJ2-1, with D uncertain. This CDR3 is built from 12 residues. Trimming stripped 7 bases from V and 10 bases from J, with 14 bases between. Germline CDR1 is LGHNT and CDR2 is FRNRAP. The CDR3 DNA reads as TGTGCTAGTGTCTCCAGTGCGTGGGAGCAGTTCTTC. It translates to CASVSSAWEQFF.

The gene calls are TRBV5-4 and TRBJ2-2; D not certain. The CDR3 sequence is 17 residues long. Germline loops: CDR1 SGHNT, CDR2 YYREEE (reference sequence). Trimming took off 4 bases at V and 2 bases at J, with 18 bases between the two ends. The chain's CDR3 is CASSPQLGPSNTGELFF. The CDR3 nucleotides are TGTGCCAGCAGCCCCCAACTCGGACCCTCTAACACCGGGGAGCTGTTTTTT.

This chain connects TRBV4-2 to TRBJ2-1; 9 positions agree with TRBD2. Per germline, CDR1 LGHNA and CDR2 YNFKEQ. The CDR3 covers 17 residues. V was clipped by 0 bases and J by 4 bases; unmatched bases: 7. The CDR3 coding sequence is TGTGCCAGCAGCCAAGAATCGGTGGCGGGGGGGTACAATGAGCAGTTCTTC. Translating gives CASSQESVAGGYNEQFF.

This sequence joins TRBV28 and TRBJ2-1, with 8 bases lining up with TRBD1. V shed 7 bases, J shed 4 bases, and the junction held 9 bases outside the gene matches. The CDR3 runs to 15 residues. Germline CDR1 MDHEN, CDR2 SYDVKM. In nucleotides, the CDR3 is TGTGCCAGCATTAATTCCGGGACAGGATACAATGAGCAGTTCTTC. This sequence encodes CASINSGTGYNEQFF.

The CDR3 loop is CASSFPGTASSEQYF. CDR3 DNA: TGTGCCAGCAGCTTTCCCGGGACAGCTTCGTCCGAGCAGTACTTC. The V gene is TRBV5-6, the J gene TRBJ2-7; 7 bases match TRBD1. Germline V gives CDR1 SGHDT, CDR2 YYEEEE. The CDR3 is made up of 15 amino acids. The junction had 11 bases not matched to a gene; V was cut back by 2 bases and J by 6 bases. Full variable domain (rest looked up from reference TRBV5-6 and TRBJ2-7): DAGVTQSPTHLIKTRGQQVTLRCSPKSGHDTVSWYQQALGQGPQFIFQYYEEEERQRGNFPDRFSGHQFPNYSSELNVNALLLGDSALYLCASSFPGTASSEQYFGPGTRLTVT.

V gene TRBV9 combines with J gene TRBJ2-3, with 13 bases lining up with TRBD2. V lost 4 bases, J lost 4 bases, and 6 bases stayed unmatched. The CDR3 is 16 residues long. Germline CDR1 and CDR2: SGDLS and YYNGEE. CDR3 amino acids: CASSPPGLAGPDTQYF. CDR3 DNA: TGTGCCAGCAGCCCCCCGGGACTAGCGGGGCCAGATACGCAGTATTTT.

This clone occurred once. The CDR3 region has the DNA TGCGCCAGCAGCCAAGATGGACTCGAGCAGTACTTC. Its translation: CASSQDGLEQYF. The chain joins TRBV4-1 to TRBJ2-7, with D possibly TRBD2 on 5 matching bases. Per germline, CDR1 MGHRA and CDR2 YSYEKL. The V end lost 0 bases, the J end lost 6 bases, and 6 bases lay between the germline ends. The CDR3 sequence is 12 residues long.

This chain links TRBV5-6 with TRBJ2-6; the D is unclear. The germline V gene encodes CDR1 SGHDT and CDR2 YYEEEE. Trimming pared 7 bases from V and 4 bases from J, leaving 15 bases between. The CDR3 covers 15 residues. CDR3 in DNA: TGTGCCAGCGAAGCCGAGGCGAGGGGGGCCAACGTCCTGACTTTC. Its translation is CASEAEARGANVLTF.

This sequence joins TRBV7-9 and TRBJ2-7; D call uncertain. V was cut by 1 base and J by 5 bases, with 9 bases left in between. This CDR3 region has 13 residues. Germline V CDR1 and CDR2: SEHNR, FQNEAQ (reference sequence). The CDR3 DNA follows: TGTGCCAGCAGCTTAGGCACAGCTAACGAGCAGTACTTC. Translating it yields CASSLGTANEQYF. The variable domain in full, with the rest retrieved from reference TRBV7-9 and TRBJ2-7, is DTGVSQNPRHKITKRGQNVTFRCDPISEHNRLYWYRQTLGQGPEFLTYFQNEAQLEKSRLLSDRFSAERPKGSFSTLEIQRTEQGDSAMYLCASSLGTANEQYFGPGTRLTVT.

The chain couples TRBV7-3 to TRBJ2-7, with D possibly being TRBD1 (5 bases). V shed 4 bases and J shed 3 bases, with 7 bases lying between them. CDR3 size: 12 residues. From germline, CDR1 is SGHTA and CDR2 FQGTGA. This CDR3 reads CASSSGFYEQYF. CDR3 bases: TGTGCCAGCAGCTCAGGGTTCTACGAGCAGTACTTC.

This clone was detected once. The chain links TRBV5-6 to TRBJ1-5; TRBD1 matches at 10 bases. The germline CDR1 and CDR2 sequences are SGHDT and YYEEEE. The CDR3 has 17 residues. Losses at the gene ends were 3 bases for V and 2 bases for J; bases not matched to a gene: 8. The DNA of the CDR3 is TGTGCCAGCAGCTCCAGACAGGGGGCATTCGGCAATCAGCCCCAGCATTTT. Its translation: CASSSRQGAFGNQPQHF.

The V call is TRBV28, the J call TRBJ1-1; D uncertain. Germline assignment: CDR1 MDHEN and CDR2 SYDVKM. V lost 4 bases and J lost 9, with 9 bases in between. This CDR3 region has 11 residues. CDR3 region: CASSSHMKAFF. CDR3 coding DNA: TGTGCCAGCAGTTCCCACATGAAAGCTTTCTTT. The full variable domain, its missing parts supplied by reference TRBV28 and TRBJ1-1, is DVKVTQSSRYLVKRTGEKVFLECVQDMDHENMFWYRQDPGLGLRLIYFSYDVKMKEKGDIPEGYSVSREKKERFSLILESASTNQTSMYLCASSSHMKAFFGQGTRLTVV.

V gene TRBV29-1 combines with J gene TRBJ1-1, with 10 bases matching TRBD1. Germline trimming cut 5 bases from V and 5 bases from J; bases unmatched to any gene: 11. The CDR3 spans 15 residues. Germline lookup yields CDR1 SQVTM and CDR2 ANQGSEA. The CDR3 nucleotides read TGCAGCGTTCCATCCGAGGACAGGGGGTTTACTGAAGCTTTCTTT. Protein: CSVPSEDRGFTEAFF.

The chain carries TRBV5-5 and TRBJ1-1; D ambiguous. Deletions cut 2 bases from V and 6 bases from J, with 8 bases between. The germline CDR1 and CDR2 sequences are SGHKS and YYEKEE (reference sequence). CDR3 length: 12 residues. In nucleotides, the CDR3 is TGTGCCAGCAGCTTAGATAGGCCTGAAGCTTTCTTT. Its translation: CASSLDRPEAFF.

This chain links TRBV5-4 with TRBJ1-1; D gene uncertain. Trimming shortened V by 5 bases and J by 3 bases, and 8 bases separated the two germline ends. Per the germline V gene, CDR1 is SGHNT and CDR2 is YYREEE (reference sequence). The CDR3 has 12 amino acids. The CDR3, as DNA: TGTGCCAGCAGGCTTGGGGACACTGAAGCTTTCTTT. Amino acid sequence: CASRLGDTEAFF. The full variable domain, with the rest looked up from reference TRBV5-4 and TRBJ1-1, is ETGVTQSPTHLIKTRGQQVTLRCSSQSGHNTVSWYQQALGQGPQFIFQYYREEENGRGNFPPRFSGLQFPNYSSELNVNALELDDSALYLCASRLGDTEAFFGQGTRLTVV.

As DNA, the CDR3 is TGTGCCAGCAGCTTAGAGGCGGATTATAATTCACCCCTCCACTTT. Translated, it gives CASSLEADYNSPLHF. J is TRBJ1-6 and V is TRBV7-9; D not resolved. Germline V gene lookup returns CDR1 SEHNR and CDR2 FQNEAQ (reference sequence). The V gene lost 1 base and the J gene lost 4 bases, with 8 bases spanning the gap. The CDR3 covers 15 residues.

The genes are TRBV12-5 and TRBJ1-1; D gene unclear. The CDR3 totals 16 residues. V lost 1 base, J lost 2 bases, and 14 bases lay in between. Germline values: CDR1 LGHNT, CDR2 FRNRAP. As DNA, the CDR3 is TGTGCTAGTGGTTTGGACCCCCAGTTATCTAACACTGAAGCTTTCTTT. It codes for CASGLDPQLSNTEAFF.

This chain joins TRBV9 and TRBJ2-2; D is unresolved. Trimming removed 3 bases from V and 1 base from J, with 7 bases in between. Germline V gene sequence: CDR1 SGDLS, CDR2 YYNGEE. The CDR3 loop spans 14 amino acids. The CDR3: CASSGRQNTGELFF. The CDR3 region has the DNA TGTGCCAGCAGCGGGAGACAGAACACCGGGGAGCTGTTTTTT.

This rearrangement joins TRBV5-4 to TRBJ1-2; 7 bases map to TRBD1. CDR1 SGHNT and CDR2 YYREEE come from the germline V gene (reference sequence). The V and J ends lost 0 bases and 4 bases, in that order; junction bases with no gene match: 6. The CDR3 covers 15 residues. For the CDR3, the DNA is TGTGCCAGCAGCTTGGAAGAGGGGGCCCTCTATGGCTACACCTTC. As protein: CASSLEEGALYGYTF.